A single sample is the source of the 11 T cell receptor beta chains below, sequenced in a study of cytomegalovirus exposure and HLA in healthy donors. TCRdb's table, derived via immunoSEQ multiplex PCR, lists solely in-frame clones and lacks some. The sample carries roughly 150,000 clones, roughly nine tenths recorded once. Sequences were obtained from PBMCs. Source of these receptors: a woman between 18 and 29 years old in good health and CMV-seropositive.

This sequence joins TRBV28 and TRBJ2-1; 9 bases match TRBD2. Germline V CDR1 and CDR2: MDHEN, SYDVKM. J lost 7 bases, V lost 7 bases, and 17 bases had no gene match. The length of the CDR3 is 17 residues. CDR3 in amino acids: CASTSPPGGRGANEQFF. The CDR3 nucleotides read TGTGCCAGCACCTCTCCCCCCGGCGGGAGGGGTGCGAATGAGCAGTTCTTC.

V gene TRBV18 combines with J gene TRBJ2-7; D might be TRBD1 (5 bases). Germline loops: CDR1 KGHSH, CDR2 LQKENI. The V end was cut by 2 bases, the J end by 4 bases, with 15 bases between. CDR3 length: 15 residues. The CDR3 spells CASSPGAAERYEQYF. In DNA, the CDR3 is TGTGCCAGCTCACCAGGGGCCGCCGAGAGGTACGAGCAGTACTTC.

This clone was seen a single time. The V call is TRBV2, the J call TRBJ2-3; 13 nucleotides line up with TRBD2. The CDR3 sequence is 15 residues long. Germline trimming cut 7 bases from V and 5 bases from J; bases unmatched to any gene: 6. Germline-derived CDR1 and CDR2 are SNHLY and FYNNEI. The CDR3, as DNA: TGTGCCAGCACTGGACTAGCGGGAGTGGTAGATACGCAGTATTTT. The encoded protein is CASTGLAGVVDTQYF.

J is TRBJ2-2 and V is TRBV29-1; 10 bases are shared with TRBD2. CDR3 length: 15 amino acids. Germline assignment: CDR1 SQVTM and CDR2 ANQGSEA. Trimming cost V 4 bases and J 0 bases; bases outside gene matches: 2. This CDR3 is CSVVLAGTNTGELFF. DNA for the CDR3: TGCAGCGTTGTACTAGCGGGGACGAACACCGGGGAGCTGTTTTTT.

V gene TRBV7-9 combines with J gene TRBJ2-1, with 11 bases matching TRBD2. Trimming at V came to 5 bases and at J to 4 bases, leaving 10 bases not matched to a gene. Germline V gene lookup returns CDR1 SEHNR and CDR2 FQNEAQ (reference sequence). The CDR3 sequence is 17 residues long. CDR3 residues: CASSVRDLAGGYNEQFF. As DNA, the CDR3 is TGTGCCAGCAGCGTGAGAGATTTAGCGGGAGGGTACAATGAGCAGTTCTTC.

V is TRBV6-5 and J is TRBJ2-1; the D gene is possibly TRBD2 (6 bases). CDR1 and CDR2 from the germline V gene are MNHEY and SVGAGI. CDR3 length equals 16 residues. The V end was cut by 2 bases, the J end by 3 bases, with 14 bases between. The CDR3 sequence: CASSYPVVGGYNEQFF. The DNA of the CDR3 is TGTGCCAGCAGTTACCCGGTCGTGGGGGGCTACAATGAGCAGTTCTTC.

This clone was counted a single time. This CDR3 is CASSPFGGQGANGYTF. In nucleotides, the CDR3 is TGCGCCAGCAGCCCGTTTGGGGGACAGGGGGCAAATGGCTACACCTTC. The J gene is TRBJ1-2, the V gene TRBV4-1, with 12 bases fitting TRBD1. The CDR3 has 16 amino acids. V was pared by 4 bases and J by 6 bases, with 9 bases of the junction left unmatched. Germline values: CDR1 MGHRA, CDR2 YSYEKL.

The V gene is TRBV27, the J gene TRBJ2-2; 7 nucleotides line up with TRBD1. Unmatched junction bases numbered 7, after V lost 8 bases and J lost 1 base. CDR1 is MNHEY, CDR2 SMNVEV, per germline (reference sequence). The CDR3 extends over 15 amino acids. CDR3 nucleotide sequence: TGTGCCAGCGCCGGTCAGGGGGAGAACACCGGGGAGCTGTTTTTT. It codes for CASAGQGENTGELFF.

This chain connects TRBV4-2 to TRBJ2-5; 12 bases agree with TRBD2. V dropped 5 bases and J dropped 3; count of bases not matched to a gene: 7. The CDR3 has 16 residues. Germline CDR1 reads LGHNA; CDR2 reads YNFKEQ. This CDR3 reads CASSGGLAGKEETQYF. As DNA, the CDR3 is TGTGCCAGCAGCGGGGGACTAGCGGGTAAGGAAGAGACCCAGTACTTC.

The gene calls are TRBV25-1 and TRBJ1-4, with a possible D match to TRBD1 (6 bases). The ends were cut back, 4 bases at V and 4 bases at J, with 16 bases in the middle. The CDR3 covers 16 residues. Germline V gives CDR1 MGHDK, CDR2 SYGVNS. The CDR3 bases are TGTGCCAGCAGTGGCTATCGACAGGCCAATAATGAAAAACTGTTTTTT. Protein: CASSGYRQANNEKLFF.

This clone turned up a few times. Other nucleotide sequences in the sample specify the same CDR3. V is TRBV5-1 and J is TRBJ1-5, with 7 bases identical to TRBD1. The V gene's germline CDR1 is SGHRS and CDR2 YFSETQ. This CDR3 has 14 residues. V trimming: 0 bases; J trimming: 4 bases; junction bases outside the gene matches: 1. The CDR3 coding sequence is TGCGCCAGCAGCTTGGGGACAGGTAATCAGCCCCAGCATTTT. Translation gives CASSLGTGNQPQHF.